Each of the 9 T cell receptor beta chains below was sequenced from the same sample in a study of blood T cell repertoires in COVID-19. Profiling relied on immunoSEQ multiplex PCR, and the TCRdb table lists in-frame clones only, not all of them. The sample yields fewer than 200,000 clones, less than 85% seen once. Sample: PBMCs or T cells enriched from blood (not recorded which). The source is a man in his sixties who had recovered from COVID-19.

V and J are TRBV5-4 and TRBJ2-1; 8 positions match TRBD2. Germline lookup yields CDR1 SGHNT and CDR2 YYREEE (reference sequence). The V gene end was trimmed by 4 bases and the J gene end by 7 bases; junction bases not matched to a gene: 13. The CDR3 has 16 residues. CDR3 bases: TGTGCCAGCAGCCCTTCTCGGGGGGGCCGAGGTAATGAGCAGTTCTTC. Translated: CASSPSRGGRGNEQFF.

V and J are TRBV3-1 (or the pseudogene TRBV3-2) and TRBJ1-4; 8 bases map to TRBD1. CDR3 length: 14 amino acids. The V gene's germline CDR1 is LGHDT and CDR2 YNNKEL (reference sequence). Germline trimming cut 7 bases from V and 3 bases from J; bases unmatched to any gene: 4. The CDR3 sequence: CASTDRGANEKLFF. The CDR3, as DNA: TGTGCCAGCACTGACAGGGGCGCTAATGAAAAACTGTTTTTT.

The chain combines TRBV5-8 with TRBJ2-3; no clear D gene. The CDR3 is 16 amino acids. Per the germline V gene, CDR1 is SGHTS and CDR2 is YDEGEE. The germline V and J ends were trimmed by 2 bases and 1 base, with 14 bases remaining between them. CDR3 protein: CASSLLPFVGTDTQYF. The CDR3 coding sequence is TGTGCCAGCAGCTTACTGCCCTTTGTGGGCACAGATACGCAGTATTTT.

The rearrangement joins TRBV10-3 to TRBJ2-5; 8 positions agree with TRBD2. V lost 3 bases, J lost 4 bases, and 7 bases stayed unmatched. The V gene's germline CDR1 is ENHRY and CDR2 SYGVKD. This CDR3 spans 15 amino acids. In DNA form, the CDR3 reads TGTGCCATCAGTGAAACGGCGGGGGGAGGAGAGACCCAGTACTTC. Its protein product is CAISETAGGGETQYF.

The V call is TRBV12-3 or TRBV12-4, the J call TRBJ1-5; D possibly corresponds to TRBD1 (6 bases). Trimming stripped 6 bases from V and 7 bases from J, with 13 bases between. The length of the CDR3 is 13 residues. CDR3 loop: CASREGGQQPQHF. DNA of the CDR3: TGTGCCAGCAGGGAGGGGGGGCAACAGCCCCAGCATTTT.

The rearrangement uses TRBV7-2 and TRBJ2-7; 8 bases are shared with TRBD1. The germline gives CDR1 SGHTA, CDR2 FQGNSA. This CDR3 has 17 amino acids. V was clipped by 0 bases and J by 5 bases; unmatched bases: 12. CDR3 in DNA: TGTGCCAGCAGCTTAGCCATGATTGGCAGGGGGCTCCACGAGCAGTACTTC. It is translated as CASSLAMIGRGLHEQYF. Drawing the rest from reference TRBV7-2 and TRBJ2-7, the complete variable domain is GAGVSQSPSNKVTEKGKDVELRCDPISGHTALYWYRQSLGQGLEFLIYFQGNSAPDKSGLPSDRFSAERTGGSVSTLTIQRTQQEDSAVYLCASSLAMIGRGLHEQYFGPGTRLTVT.

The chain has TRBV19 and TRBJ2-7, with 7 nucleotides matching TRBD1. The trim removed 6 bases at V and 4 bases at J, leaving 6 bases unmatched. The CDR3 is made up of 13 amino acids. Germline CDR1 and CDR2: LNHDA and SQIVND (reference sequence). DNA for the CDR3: TGTGCCAGTAGCAACAGGGGACCGTACGAGCAGTACTTC. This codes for CASSNRGPYEQYF.

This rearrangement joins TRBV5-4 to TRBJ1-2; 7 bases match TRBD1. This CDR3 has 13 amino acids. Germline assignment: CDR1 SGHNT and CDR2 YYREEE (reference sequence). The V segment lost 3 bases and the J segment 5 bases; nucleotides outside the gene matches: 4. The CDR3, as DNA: TGTGCCAGCAGCTGGGGACAGCCTTATGGCTACACCTTC. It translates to CASSWGQPYGYTF.

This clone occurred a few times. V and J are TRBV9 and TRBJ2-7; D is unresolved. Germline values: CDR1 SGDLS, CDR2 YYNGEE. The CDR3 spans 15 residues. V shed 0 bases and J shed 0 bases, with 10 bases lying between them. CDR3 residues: CASSVAPRSSYEQYF. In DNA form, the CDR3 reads TGTGCCAGCAGCGTAGCTCCTAGGAGCTCCTACGAGCAGTACTTC.